This section outlines one T cell receptor (beta chain) sequence together with its context. Original handling: Estimates of nucleated cell counts were drawn from the amplification of reference gene primers. TCRdb's copy holds only in-frame clones and misses some; the assay was immunoSEQ multiplex PCR. V and J calls and clone size are copied from that table; D and trimming were computed from the DNA. The sample yields 100,000 or so clones, around four fifths seen once. Looked up from germline, CDR1 is SGHNT and CDR2 is YYREEE (reference sequence). V gave up 4 bases and J gave up 0 bases, with 14 bases separating them. The CDR3 has 15 amino acids. The data stem from a study of blood T cell repertoires in COVID-19. On the study more broadly: T cells, B-cell-depleted T cells, or PBMCs provided the cDNA or gDNA that served as material.

Sequencing was carried out using peripheral blood. The clonotype was recovered from a woman in her 70s with active or convalescent COVID-19. The rearrangement uses TRBV5-4 and TRBJ2-7; perhaps TRBD2 as D (5 bases). CDR3 sequence reads: CASSPPRGSSYEQYF. CDR3 sequence (DNA): TGTGCCAGCAGCCCACCCCGAGGGAGCTCCTACGAGCAGTACTTC.